This is a list of T cell receptor beta chains from one sample in a study of CD8 T cells in ankylosing spondylitis. MiXCR was run by TCRdb on the 5' RACE reads, yielding one entry per CDR3 protein. Here the sample spans some 150,000 distinct CDR3 sequences, about an eighth being singletons. Input material: blood, either unsorted or a sorted T cell fraction (not recorded which). The receptors stem from a female donor with ankylosing spondylitis or in good health (not recorded which). The CDR3 runs from the conserved cysteine through the conserved F or W. A D gene is named only where the DNA matches it firmly. Expanded clones are given a class, and other clones once, few, many or no size at all.

J gene: TRBJ2-7; V gene: TRBV5-1; clone size: many; D gene: .; CDR3 length: 14; CDR3 DNA: TGCGCCAGCAGTTCGAACACTGATACCTACGAGCAGTACTTC; CDR3 protein: CASSSNTDTYEQYF
J gene: TRBJ2-7; V gene: TRBV7-2; clone size: many; D gene: TRBD2; CDR3 length: 14; CDR3 DNA: TGTGCCAGCAGCATTAGCGGGGTGCCCAACGAGCAGTACTTC; CDR3 protein: CASSISGVPNEQYF
J gene: TRBJ2-3; V gene: TRBV20-1; clone size: many; D gene: TRBD2; CDR3 length: 17; CDR3 DNA: TGCAGTGCTAGAGAAGGGCTAGCGGGGCCCAGCACAGATACGCAGTATTTT; CDR3 protein: CSAREGLAGPSTDTQYF
J gene: TRBJ2-1; V gene: TRBV24-1; clone size: many; D gene: .; CDR3 length: 14; CDR3 DNA: TGTGCCACCAGCCCCTCCGGGACATACAATGAGCAGTTCTTC; CDR3 protein: CATSPSGTYNEQFF
J gene: TRBJ1-3; V gene: TRBV13; clone size: many; D gene: .; CDR3 length: 15; CDR3 DNA: TGTGCCAGCAGCTTAAGGACGATGGCCGGAAACACCATATATTTT; CDR3 protein: CASSLRTMAGNTIYF
J gene: TRBJ2-1; V gene: TRBV24-1; clone size: many; D gene: TRBD2; CDR3 length: 17; CDR3 DNA: TGTGCCACCAGTGATTTTAGCGGGTCCGGCTCCTACAATGAGCAGTTCTTC; CDR3 protein: CATSDFSGSGSYNEQFF
J gene: TRBJ1-1; V gene: TRBV5-1; clone size: few; D gene: .; CDR3 length: 14; CDR3 DNA: TGCGCCAGCAGGGGGCTAGGGGTGCGAACTGAAGCTTTCTTT; CDR3 protein: CASRGLGVRTEAFF
J gene: TRBJ1-6; V gene: TRBV25-1; clone size: few; D gene: .; CDR3 length: 13; CDR3 DNA: TGTGCCAGCTCCGGAATGAACCCTTCACCCCTCCACTTT; CDR3 protein: CASSGMNPSPLHF
J gene: TRBJ1-5; V gene: TRBV7-3; clone size: many; D gene: TRBD1; CDR3 length: 14; CDR3 DNA: TGTGCCAGCAGCCCGGGACAGGGGGCGAAGCCCCAGCATTTT; CDR3 protein: CASSPGQGAKPQHF
J gene: TRBJ1-2; V gene: TRBV27; clone size: many; D gene: .; CDR3 length: 13; CDR3 DNA: TGTGCCAGCAGTTTCAGGGCAGGGGATGGCTACACCTTC; CDR3 protein: CASSFRAGDGYTF
J gene: TRBJ2-1; V gene: TRBV10-3; clone size: many; D gene: TRBD2; CDR3 length: 15; CDR3 DNA: TGTGCCATCAGAGCGACTAGCGGGAGAAACGATGAGCAGTTCTTC; CDR3 protein: CAIRATSGRNDEQFF
J gene: TRBJ1-1; V gene: TRBV11-2; clone size: .; D gene: .; CDR3 length: 12; CDR3 DNA: TGTGCCAGCAGCCCAGGAGAGGTTGAAGCTTTCTTT; CDR3 protein: CASSPGEVEAFF
J gene: TRBJ1-4; V gene: TRBV18; clone size: few; D gene: .; CDR3 length: 15; CDR3 DNA: TGTGCCAGCTCACCAATCAGAGGATCTAATGAAAAACTGTTTTTT; CDR3 protein: CASSPIRGSNEKLFF
J gene: TRBJ1-5; V gene: TRBV27; clone size: many; D gene: .; CDR3 length: 14; CDR3 DNA: TGTGCCAGCAGTCTATCCGCAGGGGACCAGCCCCAGCATTTT; CDR3 protein: CASSLSAGDQPQHF
J gene: TRBJ1-4; V gene: TRBV27; clone size: many; D gene: .; CDR3 length: 14; CDR3 DNA: TGTGCCAGCAATGGATTCGATTCTAATGAAAAACTGTTTTTT; CDR3 protein: CASNGFDSNEKLFF
J gene: TRBJ1-2; V gene: TRBV29-1; clone size: few; D gene: .; CDR3 length: 14; CDR3 DNA: TGCAGCGTTGAATACGGACCCGCCCTCTATGGCTACACCTTC; CDR3 protein: CSVEYGPALYGYTF
J gene: TRBJ2-7; V gene: TRBV7-2; clone size: many; D gene: TRBD2; CDR3 length: 17; CDR3 DNA: TGTGCCAGCAGCGCACCGGGACTAGCGGGATTTTCCTACGAGCAGTACTTC; CDR3 protein: CASSAPGLAGFSYEQYF
J gene: TRBJ2-1; V gene: TRBV7-2; clone size: many; D gene: TRBD2; CDR3 length: 15; CDR3 DNA: TGTGCCAGCAGCTCCGGACTAGCGGGAGTATATGAGCAGTTCTTC; CDR3 protein: CASSSGLAGVYEQFF
J gene: TRBJ2-7; V gene: TRBV5-1; clone size: many; D gene: .; CDR3 length: 14; CDR3 DNA: TGCGCCAGCGCCCGTACTACGGGGGCGCCCGAGCAGTACTTC; CDR3 protein: CASARTTGAPEQYF
J gene: TRBJ2-1; V gene: TRBV30; clone size: many; D gene: .; CDR3 length: 12; CDR3 DNA: TGTGCCTGGAGTAGCTCTGGCGGTGGGCAGTTCTTC; CDR3 protein: CAWSSSGGGQFF
J gene: TRBJ1-1; V gene: TRBV20-1; clone size: many; D gene: TRBD1; CDR3 length: 13; CDR3 DNA: TGCAGTGCCCAGGGACAGTCGAACACTGAAGCTTTCTTT; CDR3 protein: CSAQGQSNTEAFF
J gene: TRBJ2-5; V gene: TRBV5-1; clone size: many; D gene: .; CDR3 length: 14; CDR3 DNA: TGCGCCAGCAGCTTGGAAGGGCAGTCGAGGACCCAGTACTTC; CDR3 protein: CASSLEGQSRTQYF
J gene: TRBJ1-1; V gene: TRBV3-1; clone size: many; D gene: .; CDR3 length: 14; CDR3 DNA: TGTGCCAGCAGCCAGGAGGCCCCAAACACTGAAGCTTTCTTT; CDR3 protein: CASSQEAPNTEAFF
J gene: TRBJ1-2; V gene: TRBV20-1; clone size: few; D gene: .; CDR3 length: 14; CDR3 DNA: TGCAGTGCTAGAGATCGTGGGGGGTTCTATGGCTACACCTTC; CDR3 protein: CSARDRGGFYGYTF
J gene: TRBJ1-3; V gene: TRBV29-1; clone size: many; D gene: .; CDR3 length: 14; CDR3 DNA: TGCAGCGTTGAAATGAGGGTCTCTGGAAACACCATATATTTT; CDR3 protein: CSVEMRVSGNTIYF
J gene: TRBJ2-1; V gene: TRBV21-1; clone size: many; D gene: .; CDR3 length: 12; CDR3 DNA: TGTGCCACTAGAGGCAACCCCAATGAGCAGTTCTTC; CDR3 protein: CATRGNPNEQFF
J gene: TRBJ2-5; V gene: TRBV6-5; clone size: many; D gene: .; CDR3 length: 17; CDR3 DNA: TGTGCCAGCACTTGGGGGCGGGCAAGAAAGCTCCAAGAGACCCAGTACTTC; CDR3 protein: CASTWGRARKLQETQYF
J gene: TRBJ1-5; V gene: TRBV30; clone size: many; D gene: .; CDR3 length: 15; CDR3 DNA: TGTGCCTGGAGTGCCGTGGGACGAAACAATCAGCCCCAGCATTTT; CDR3 protein: CAWSAVGRNNQPQHF